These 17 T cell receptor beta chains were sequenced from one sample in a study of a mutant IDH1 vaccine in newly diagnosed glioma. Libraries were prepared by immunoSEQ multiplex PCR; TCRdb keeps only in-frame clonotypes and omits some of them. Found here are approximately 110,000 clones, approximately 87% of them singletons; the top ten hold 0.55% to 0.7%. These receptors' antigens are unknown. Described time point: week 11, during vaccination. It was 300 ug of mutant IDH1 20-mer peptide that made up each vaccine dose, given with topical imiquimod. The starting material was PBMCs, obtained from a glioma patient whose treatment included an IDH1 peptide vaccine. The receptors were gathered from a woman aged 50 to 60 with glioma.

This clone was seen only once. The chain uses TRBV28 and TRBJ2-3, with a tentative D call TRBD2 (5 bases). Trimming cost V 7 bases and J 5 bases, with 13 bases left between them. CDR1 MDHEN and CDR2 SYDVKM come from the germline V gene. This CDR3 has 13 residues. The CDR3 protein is CASIDGGKDTQYF. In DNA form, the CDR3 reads TGTGCCAGCATCGACGGAGGAAAAGATACGCAGTATTTT.

CDR3 sequence: CASKEEQGAGELFF. The CDR3 nucleotides are TGTGCCAGCAAGGAGGAACAGGGTGCCGGGGAGCTGTTTTTT. This chain uses TRBV2 with TRBJ2-2, with a tentative D call TRBD1 (6 bases). Germline CDR1 is SNHLY and CDR2 is FYNNEI. The CDR3 consists of 14 residues. V lost 7 bases, J lost 6 bases, and 15 bases lay in between.

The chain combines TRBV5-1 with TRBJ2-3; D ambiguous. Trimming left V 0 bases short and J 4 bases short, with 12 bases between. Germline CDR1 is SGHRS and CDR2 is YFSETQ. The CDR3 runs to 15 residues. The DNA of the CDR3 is TGCGCCAGCAGCTTGGACCCCAGCCGGTCAGATACGCAGTATTTT. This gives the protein CASSLDPSRSDTQYF.

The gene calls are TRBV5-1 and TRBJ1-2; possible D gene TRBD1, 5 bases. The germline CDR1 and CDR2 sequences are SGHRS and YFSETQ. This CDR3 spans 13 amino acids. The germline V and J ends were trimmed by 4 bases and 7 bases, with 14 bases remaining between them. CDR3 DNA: TGCGCCAGCAGCCCCTCCGGGACGGCTGGCTACACCTTC. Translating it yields CASSPSGTAGYTF.

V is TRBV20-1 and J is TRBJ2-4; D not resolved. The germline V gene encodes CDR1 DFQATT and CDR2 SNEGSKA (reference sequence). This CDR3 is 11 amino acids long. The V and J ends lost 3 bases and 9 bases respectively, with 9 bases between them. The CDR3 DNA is TGCAGTGCTAGCGGGTCGGCCATTCAGTACTTC. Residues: CSASGSAIQYF.

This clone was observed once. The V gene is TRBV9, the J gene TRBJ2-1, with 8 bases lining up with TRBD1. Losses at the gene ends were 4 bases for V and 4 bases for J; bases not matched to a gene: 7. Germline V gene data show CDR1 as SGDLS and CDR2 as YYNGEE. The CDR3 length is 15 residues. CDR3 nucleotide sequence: TGTGCCAGCAGCCTAGAGGGACAGGAGTACAATGAGCAGTTCTTC. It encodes CASSLEGQEYNEQFF.

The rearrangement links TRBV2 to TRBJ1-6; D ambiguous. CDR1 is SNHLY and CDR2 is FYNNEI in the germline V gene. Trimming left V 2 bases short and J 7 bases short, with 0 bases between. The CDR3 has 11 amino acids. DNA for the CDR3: TGTGCCAGCAGTGAAAATTCACCCCTCCACTTT. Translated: CASSENSPLHF.

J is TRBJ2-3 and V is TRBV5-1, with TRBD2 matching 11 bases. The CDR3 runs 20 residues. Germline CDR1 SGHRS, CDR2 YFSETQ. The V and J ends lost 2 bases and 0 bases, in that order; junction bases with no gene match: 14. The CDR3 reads CASSFWTGLSGRASTDTQYF. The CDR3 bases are TGCGCCAGCAGCTTCTGGACAGGGCTTAGCGGGAGGGCTAGCACAGATACGCAGTATTTT.

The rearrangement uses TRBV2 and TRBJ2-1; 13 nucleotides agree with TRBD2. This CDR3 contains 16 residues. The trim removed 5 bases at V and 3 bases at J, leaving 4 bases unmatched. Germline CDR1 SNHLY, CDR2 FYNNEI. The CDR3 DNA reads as TGTGCCAGCAGTACTAGGACTAGCGGGGGCTACAATGAGCAGTTCTTC. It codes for CASSTRTSGGYNEQFF.

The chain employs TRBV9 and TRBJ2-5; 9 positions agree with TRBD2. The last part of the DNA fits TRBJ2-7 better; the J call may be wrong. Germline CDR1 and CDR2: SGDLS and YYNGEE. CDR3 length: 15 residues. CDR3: CASSPVAGEVYEQYF. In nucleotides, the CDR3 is TGTGCCAGCAGCCCCGTAGCGGGAGAAGTTTACGAGCAGTACTTC.

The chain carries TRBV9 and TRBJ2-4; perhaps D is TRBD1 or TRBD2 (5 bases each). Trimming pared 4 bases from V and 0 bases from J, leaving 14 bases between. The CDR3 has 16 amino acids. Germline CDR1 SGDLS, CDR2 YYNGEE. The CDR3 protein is CASSLGVGIAKNIQYF. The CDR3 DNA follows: TGTGCCAGCAGCCTGGGGGTAGGCATAGCCAAAAACATTCAGTACTTC.

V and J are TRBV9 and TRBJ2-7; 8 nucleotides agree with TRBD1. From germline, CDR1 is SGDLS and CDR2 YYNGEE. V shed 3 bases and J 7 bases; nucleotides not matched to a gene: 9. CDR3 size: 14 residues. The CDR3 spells CASSARTGTWEQYF. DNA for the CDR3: TGTGCCAGCAGCGCAAGGACAGGGACCTGGGAGCAGTACTTC.

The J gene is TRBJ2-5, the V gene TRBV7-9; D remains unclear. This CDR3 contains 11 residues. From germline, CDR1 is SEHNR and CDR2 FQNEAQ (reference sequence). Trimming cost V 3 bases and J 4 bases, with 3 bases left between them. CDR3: CASSFGETQYF. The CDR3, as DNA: TGTGCCAGCAGCTTCGGAGAGACCCAGTACTTC.

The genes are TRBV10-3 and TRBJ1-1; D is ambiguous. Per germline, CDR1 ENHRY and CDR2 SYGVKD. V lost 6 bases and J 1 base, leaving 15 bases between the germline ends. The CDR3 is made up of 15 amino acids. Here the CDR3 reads CAIRGDKGKNTEAFF. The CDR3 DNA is TGTGCCATCAGAGGCGACAAGGGTAAGAACACTGAAGCTTTCTTT.

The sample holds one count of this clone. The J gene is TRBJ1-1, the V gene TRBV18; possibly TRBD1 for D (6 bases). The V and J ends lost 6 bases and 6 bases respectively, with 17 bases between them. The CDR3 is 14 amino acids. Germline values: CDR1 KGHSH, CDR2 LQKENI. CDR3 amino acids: CASSRRGGAPEAFF. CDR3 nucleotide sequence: TGTGCCAGCTCCCGTCGTGGGGGGGCCCCTGAAGCTTTCTTT.

CDR3 coding DNA: TGCGCCAGCAGCCAGGGACAGGGAGGGAGCACAGATACGCAGTATTTT. The encoded protein is CASSQGQGGSTDTQYF. This sequence joins TRBV5-1 and TRBJ2-3; TRBD1 aligns across 9 bases. Germline trimming cut 4 bases from V and 0 bases from J; bases unmatched to any gene: 6. The length of the CDR3 is 16 residues. The germline V gene has CDR1 SGHRS and CDR2 YFSETQ. Using reference TRBV5-1 and TRBJ2-3 for the parts outside the CDR3, the full variable domain is KAGVTQTPRYLIKTRGQQVTLSCSPISGHRSVSWYQQTPGQGLQFLFEYFSETQRNKGNFPGRFSGRQFSNSRSEMNVSTLELGDSALYLCASSQGQGGSTDTQYFGPGTRLTVL.

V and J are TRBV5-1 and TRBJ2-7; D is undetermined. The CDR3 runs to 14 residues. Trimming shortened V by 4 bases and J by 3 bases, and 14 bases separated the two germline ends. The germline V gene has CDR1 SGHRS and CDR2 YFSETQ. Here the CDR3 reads CASSDPGLDYEQYF. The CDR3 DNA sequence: TGCGCCAGCAGCGACCCGGGCCTAGACTACGAGCAGTACTTC.